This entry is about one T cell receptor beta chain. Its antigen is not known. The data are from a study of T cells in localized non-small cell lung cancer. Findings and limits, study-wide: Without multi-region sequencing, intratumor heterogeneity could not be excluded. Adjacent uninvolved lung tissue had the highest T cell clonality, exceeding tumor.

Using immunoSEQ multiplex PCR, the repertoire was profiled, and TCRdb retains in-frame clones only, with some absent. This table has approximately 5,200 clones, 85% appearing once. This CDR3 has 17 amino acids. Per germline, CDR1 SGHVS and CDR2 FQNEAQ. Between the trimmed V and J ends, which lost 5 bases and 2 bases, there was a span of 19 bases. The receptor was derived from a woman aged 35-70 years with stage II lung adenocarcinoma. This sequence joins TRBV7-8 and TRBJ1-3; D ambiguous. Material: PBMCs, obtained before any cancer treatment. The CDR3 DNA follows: TGTGCCAGCAGCCATCAGGCGGGTTTCTCGGCTGGAAACACCATATATTTT. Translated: CASSHQAGFSAGNTIYF.